The 14 T cell receptor beta chains in this list originate from one sample, sequenced in a study of cytomegalovirus exposure and HLA in healthy donors. Data came from immunoSEQ multiplex PCR; TCRdb stores just in-frame clones and leaves some out. The sample shows approximately 160,000 clones, less than 95% of them seen only once. Input material: PBMCs. These receptors came from a woman aged 18-29 years in good health and CMV-seropositive.

The V gene is TRBV11-2, the J gene TRBJ1-2; no clear D gene. Per germline, CDR1 SGHAT and CDR2 FQNNGV. The germline V and J ends were trimmed by 5 bases and 3 bases, with 10 bases remaining between them. This CDR3 comprises 13 residues. The CDR3 is CASSPNGDYGYTF. The CDR3 DNA sequence: TGTGCCAGCAGCCCGAACGGGGACTATGGCTACACCTTC.

The V gene is TRBV28, the J gene TRBJ1-1, with D hard to call. V was shortened by 4 bases and J by 4 bases, with 7 bases between the two germline ends. From germline, CDR1 is MDHEN and CDR2 SYDVKM. The CDR3 loop spans 12 amino acids. This CDR3 reads CASSSLPTEAFF. DNA of the CDR3: TGTGCCAGCAGTTCCCTCCCCACTGAAGCTTTCTTT.

This clone was observed a handful of times. V gene TRBV27 combines with J gene TRBJ2-7, with D possibly matching TRBD1 (6 bases). The germline V and J ends were trimmed by 5 bases and 4 bases, with 12 bases remaining between them. The CDR3 is made up of 13 amino acids. In germline, CDR1 is MNHEY, CDR2 SMNVEV (reference sequence). The CDR3 protein is CASSLRQAYEQYF. The CDR3 nucleotides are TGTGCCAGCAGTCTCAGACAGGCTTACGAGCAGTACTTC.

This clone has more than one count but fewer than ten. The chain recombines TRBV9 with TRBJ2-1; the match to TRBD2 covers 9 bases. With V trimmed by 0 bases and J by 5 bases, 9 bases remained unmatched. The V gene's germline CDR1 is SGDLS and CDR2 YYNGEE. The CDR3 runs 17 residues. The CDR3, as DNA: TGTGCCAGCAGCGTAGAGGTGGAGCGGGAGGAACACAATGAGCAGTTCTTC. Encoded protein: CASSVEVEREEHNEQFF.

The chain recombines TRBV11-1 with TRBJ2-1; the match to TRBD2 covers 8 bases. V lost 1 base to trimming and J lost 4 bases; unmatched junction nucleotides: 3. Germline CDR1 is SGHAT and CDR2 is FQDESV (reference sequence). CDR3 size: 15 residues. CDR3 residues: CASSLGREGYNEQFF. CDR3 nucleotides: TGTGCCAGCAGCTTAGGTCGGGAGGGATACAATGAGCAGTTCTTC. The variable domain in full, completed from reference TRBV11-1 and TRBJ2-1, reads EAEVAQSPRYKITEKSQAVAFWCDPISGHATLYWYRQILGQGPELLVQFQDESVVDDSQLPKDRFSAERLKGVDSTLKIQPAELGDSAMYLCASSLGREGYNEQFFGPGTRLTVL.

This clone occurred once. The chain recombines TRBV28 with TRBJ2-4; D is uncertain. Germline CDR1 and CDR2: MDHEN and SYDVKM. V lost 5 bases, J lost 0 bases, and 8 bases lay in between. This CDR3 has 14 residues. The CDR3 DNA follows: TGTGCCAGCAGTCTCCTCCCAGCCAAAAACATTCAGTACTTC. It is translated as CASSLLPAKNIQYF.

V gene TRBV14 combines with J gene TRBJ2-1; 11 bases are a match to TRBD2. This CDR3 is built from 16 residues. V gave up 6 bases and J gave up 2 bases; unmatched junction bases: 6. Germline values: CDR1 SGHDN, CDR2 FVKESK. CDR3 protein: CASSSSGGLPYNEQFF. DNA for the CDR3: TGTGCCAGCAGTTCTAGCGGGGGGCTTCCCTACAATGAGCAGTTCTTC.

This clone was picked up a small number of times. V is TRBV5-1 and J is TRBJ1-2, with D perhaps TRBD1 (5 bases). The CDR3 loop spans 13 amino acids. Trimming left V 3 bases short and J 6 bases short, with 12 bases between. CDR1 is SGHRS and CDR2 is YFSETQ in the germline V gene. This CDR3 reads CASSSSGLDGYTF. For the CDR3, the DNA is TGCGCCAGCAGCTCCTCAGGGTTGGATGGCTACACCTTC.

The chain employs TRBV2 and TRBJ2-5, with D possibly TRBD2 on 6 matching bases. V lost 0 bases and J lost 4, with 9 bases in between. Germline V CDR1 and CDR2: SNHLY, FYNNEI. CDR3 length: 14 amino acids. The CDR3 loop reads CASSEAGGGETQYF. In DNA form, the CDR3 reads TGTGCCAGCAGTGAAGCGGGAGGTGGAGAGACCCAGTACTTC.

This rearrangement joins TRBV11-2 to TRBJ2-6, with a weak D call TRBD2 (5 bases). The V gene lost 2 bases and the J gene lost 0 bases, with 11 bases spanning the gap. Germline-derived CDR1 and CDR2 are SGHAT and FQNNGV. This CDR3 spans 17 amino acids. The chain's CDR3 is CASSLIPGYSGANVLTF. CDR3 DNA sequence: TGTGCCAGCAGCTTAATTCCGGGGTACTCTGGGGCCAACGTCCTGACTTTC.

The chain couples TRBV2 to TRBJ2-3, with 11 bases identical to TRBD2. The CDR3 runs to 15 residues. The ends lost 5 bases at V and 5 bases at J; junction bases unmatched: 6. Germline V gene lookup returns CDR1 SNHLY and CDR2 FYNNEI. The CDR3 loop is CASSPSGRSEDTQYF. CDR3 nucleotides: TGTGCCAGCAGTCCTAGCGGGAGGAGTGAAGATACGCAGTATTTT.

This chain links TRBV10-1 with TRBJ2-7; D uncertain. The CDR3 totals 11 residues. V shed 6 bases and J shed 7 bases, with 10 bases lying between them. Germline V gene sequence: CDR1 WNHNN, CDR2 SYGVQD (reference sequence). The CDR3 DNA reads TGCGCCAGCAGCCCCGAGAGGGAGCAGTACTTC. Residues: CASSPEREQYF.

This sequence joins TRBV4-3 and TRBJ2-6, with D hard to call. Germline V CDR1 and CDR2: LGHNA, YSLEER. Trimming pared 2 bases from V and 4 bases from J, leaving 12 bases between. The CDR3 length is 16 residues. The CDR3 DNA is TGCGCCAGCAGCCAAAGAGATGGAGACGGGGCCAACGTCCTGACTTTC. The encoded protein is CASSQRDGDGANVLTF.

The chain has TRBV14 and TRBJ2-1; perhaps TRBD1 as D (5 bases). CDR1 and CDR2 (germline): SGHDN, FVKESK. The ends were cut back, 1 base at V and 0 bases at J, with 13 bases in the middle. The length of the CDR3 is 17 residues. CDR3 in DNA: TGTGCCAGCAGCCAAGTGCCAGGGTCAGGCTCCTACAATGAGCAGTTCTTC. Amino acid sequence: CASSQVPGSGSYNEQFF. Full variable domain (outside the CDR3, taken from reference TRBV14 and TRBJ2-1): EAGVTQFPSHSVIEKGQTVTLRCDPISGHDNLYWYRRVMGKEIKFLLHFVKESKQDESGMPNNRFLAERTGGTYSTLKVQPAELEDSGVYFCASSQVPGSGSYNEQFFGPGTRLTVL.